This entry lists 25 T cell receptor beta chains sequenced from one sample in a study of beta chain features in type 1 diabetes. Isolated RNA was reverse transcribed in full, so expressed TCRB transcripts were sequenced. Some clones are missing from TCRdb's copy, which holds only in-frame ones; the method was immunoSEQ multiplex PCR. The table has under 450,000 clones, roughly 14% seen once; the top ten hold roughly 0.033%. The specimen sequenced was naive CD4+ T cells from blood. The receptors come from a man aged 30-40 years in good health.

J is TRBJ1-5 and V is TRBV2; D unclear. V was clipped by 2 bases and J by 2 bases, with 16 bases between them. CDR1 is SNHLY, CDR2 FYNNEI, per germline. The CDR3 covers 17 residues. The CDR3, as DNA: TGTGCCAGCAGTGAACTGCCAGGATACGTGGGCAATCAGCCCCAGCATTTT. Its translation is CASSELPGYVGNQPQHF. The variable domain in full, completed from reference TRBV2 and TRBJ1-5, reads EPEVTQTPSHQVTQMGQEVILRCVPISNHLYFYWYRQILGQKVEFLVSFYNNEISEKSEIFDDQFSVERPDGSNFTLKIRSTKLEDSAMYFCASSELPGYVGNQPQHFGDGTRLSIL.

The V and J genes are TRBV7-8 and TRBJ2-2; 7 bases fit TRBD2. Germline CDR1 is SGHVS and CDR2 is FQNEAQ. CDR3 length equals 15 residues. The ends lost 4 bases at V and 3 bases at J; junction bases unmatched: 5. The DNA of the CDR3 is TGTGCCAGCAGCTCCGCTAGCGGATACACCGGGGAGCTGTTTTTT. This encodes CASSSASGYTGELFF. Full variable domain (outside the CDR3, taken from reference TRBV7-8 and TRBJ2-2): GAGVSQSPRYKVAKRGQDVALRCDPISGHVSLFWYQQALGQGPEFLTYFQNEAQLDKSGLPSDRFFAERPEGSVSTLKIQRTQQEDSAVYLCASSSASGYTGELFFGEGSRLTVL.

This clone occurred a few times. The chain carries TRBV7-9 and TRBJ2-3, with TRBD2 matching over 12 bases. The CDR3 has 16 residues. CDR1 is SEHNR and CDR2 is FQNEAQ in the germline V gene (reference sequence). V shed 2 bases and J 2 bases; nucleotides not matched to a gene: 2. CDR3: CASSLRLAGVTDTQYF. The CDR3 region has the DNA TGTGCCAGCAGCTTACGACTAGCGGGAGTCACAGATACGCAGTATTTT. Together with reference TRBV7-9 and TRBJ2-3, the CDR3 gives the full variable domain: DTGVSQNPRHKITKRGQNVTFRCDPISEHNRLYWYRQTLGQGPEFLTYFQNEAQLEKSRLLSDRFSAERPKGSFSTLEIQRTEQGDSAMYLCASSLRLAGVTDTQYFGPGTRLTVL.

The CDR3 region has the DNA TGCGCCAGCAGCCAAGATTCAGTAACAGACATGAACACTGAAGCTTTCTTT. It codes for CASSQDSVTDMNTEAFF. The chain combines TRBV4-1 with TRBJ1-1; D gene unclear. V shed 0 bases and J shed 0 bases, with 14 bases lying between them. The CDR3 loop spans 17 amino acids. The germline V gene has CDR1 MGHRA and CDR2 YSYEKL.

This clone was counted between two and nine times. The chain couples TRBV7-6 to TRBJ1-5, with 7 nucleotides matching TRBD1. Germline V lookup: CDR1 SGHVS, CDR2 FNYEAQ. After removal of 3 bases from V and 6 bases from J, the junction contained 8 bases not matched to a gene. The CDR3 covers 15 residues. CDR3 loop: CASSLATGASQPQHF. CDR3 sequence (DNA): TGTGCCAGCAGCTTGGCCACAGGGGCGAGTCAGCCCCAGCATTTT.

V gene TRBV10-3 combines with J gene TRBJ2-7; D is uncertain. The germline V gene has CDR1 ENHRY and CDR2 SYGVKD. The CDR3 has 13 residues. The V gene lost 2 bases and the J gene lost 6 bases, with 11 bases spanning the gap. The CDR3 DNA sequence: TGTGCCATCAGTGAGGGTAGAGGTCGCGAGCAGTACTTC. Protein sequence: CAISEGRGREQYF.

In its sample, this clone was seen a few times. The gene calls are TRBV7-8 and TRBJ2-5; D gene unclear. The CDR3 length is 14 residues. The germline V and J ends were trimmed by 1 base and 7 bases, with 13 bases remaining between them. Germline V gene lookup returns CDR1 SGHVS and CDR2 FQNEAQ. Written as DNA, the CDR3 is TGTGCCAGCAGCTTAGGGTCGGACCTACTGACCCAGTACTTC. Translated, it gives CASSLGSDLLTQYF.

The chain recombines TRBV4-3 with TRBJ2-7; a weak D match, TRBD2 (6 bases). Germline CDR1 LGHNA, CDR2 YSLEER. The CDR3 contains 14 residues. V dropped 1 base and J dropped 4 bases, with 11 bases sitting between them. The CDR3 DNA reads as TGCGCCAGCAGCCAAGGACCGGGGAGGTACGAGCAGTACTTC. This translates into CASSQGPGRYEQYF.

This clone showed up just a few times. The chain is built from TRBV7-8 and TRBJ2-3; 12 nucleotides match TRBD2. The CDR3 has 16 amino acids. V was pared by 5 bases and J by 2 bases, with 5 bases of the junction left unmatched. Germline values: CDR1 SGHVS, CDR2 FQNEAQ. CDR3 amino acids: CASSTLAGGPTDTQYF. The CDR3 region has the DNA TGTGCCAGCAGCACACTAGCGGGAGGACCCACAGATACGCAGTATTTT.

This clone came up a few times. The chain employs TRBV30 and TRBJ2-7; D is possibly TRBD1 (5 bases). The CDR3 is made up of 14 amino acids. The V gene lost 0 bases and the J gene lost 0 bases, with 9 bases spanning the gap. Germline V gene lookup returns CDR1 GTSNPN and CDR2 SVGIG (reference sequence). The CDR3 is CAWSVSDTSYEQYV. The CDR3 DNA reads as TGTGCCTGGAGTGTGTCGGACACCTCCTACGAGCAGTACGTC.

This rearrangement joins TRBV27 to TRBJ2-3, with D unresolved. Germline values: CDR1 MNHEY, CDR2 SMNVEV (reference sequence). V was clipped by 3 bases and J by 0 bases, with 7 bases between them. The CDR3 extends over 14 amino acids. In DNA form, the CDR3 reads TGTGCCAGCAGTTTGGCGGCTAGCACAGATACGCAGTATTTT. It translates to CASSLAASTDTQYF.

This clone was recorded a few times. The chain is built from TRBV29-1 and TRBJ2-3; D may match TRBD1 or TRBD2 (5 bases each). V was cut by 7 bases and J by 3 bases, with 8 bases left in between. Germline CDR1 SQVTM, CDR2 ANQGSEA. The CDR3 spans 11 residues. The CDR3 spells CSAGGTDTQYF. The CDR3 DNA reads TGCAGCGCTGGGGGTACAGATACGCAGTATTTT.

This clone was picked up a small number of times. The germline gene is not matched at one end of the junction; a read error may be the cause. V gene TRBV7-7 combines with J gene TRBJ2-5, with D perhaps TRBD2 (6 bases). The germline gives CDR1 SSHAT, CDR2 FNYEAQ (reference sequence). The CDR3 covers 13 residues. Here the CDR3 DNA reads TGTGCTAGCAGCTCAAGTGGGAGGGAGACCCAGTACTTC. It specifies CASSSSGRETQYF.

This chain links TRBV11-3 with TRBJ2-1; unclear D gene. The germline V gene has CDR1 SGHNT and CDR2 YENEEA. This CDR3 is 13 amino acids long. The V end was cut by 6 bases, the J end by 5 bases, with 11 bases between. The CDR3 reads CASRDTWDNEQFF. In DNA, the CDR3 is TGTGCCAGCAGAGATACTTGGGACAATGAGCAGTTCTTC.

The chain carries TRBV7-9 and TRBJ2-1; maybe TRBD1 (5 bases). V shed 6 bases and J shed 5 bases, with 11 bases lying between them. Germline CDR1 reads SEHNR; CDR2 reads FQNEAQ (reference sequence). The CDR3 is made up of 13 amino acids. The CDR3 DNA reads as TGTGCCAGCAGAAGACAGTGGGACAATGAGCAGTTCTTC. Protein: CASRRQWDNEQFF.

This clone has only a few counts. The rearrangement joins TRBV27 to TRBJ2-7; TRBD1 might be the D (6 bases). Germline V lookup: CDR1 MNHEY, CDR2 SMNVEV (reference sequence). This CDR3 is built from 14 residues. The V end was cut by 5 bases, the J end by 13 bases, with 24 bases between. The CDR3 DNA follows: TGTGCCAGCAGTCAGGACAGATCGACTCACCCCCTTTACGTC. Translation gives CASSQDRSTHPLYV.

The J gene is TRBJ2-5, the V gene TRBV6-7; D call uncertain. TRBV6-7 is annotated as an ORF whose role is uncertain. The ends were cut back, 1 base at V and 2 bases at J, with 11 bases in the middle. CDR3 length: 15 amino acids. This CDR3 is CASSYYSARQETQYF. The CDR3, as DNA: TGTGCCAGCAGTTACTATTCTGCCCGTCAAGAGACCCAGTACTTC.

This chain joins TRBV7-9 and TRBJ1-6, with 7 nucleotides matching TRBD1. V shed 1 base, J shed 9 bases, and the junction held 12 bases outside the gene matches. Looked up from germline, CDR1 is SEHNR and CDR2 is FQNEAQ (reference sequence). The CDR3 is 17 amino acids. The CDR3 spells CASSLGVRGSFGSPLHF. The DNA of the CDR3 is TGTGCCAGCAGCTTAGGCGTCAGGGGGAGCTTCGGTTCACCCCTCCACTTT. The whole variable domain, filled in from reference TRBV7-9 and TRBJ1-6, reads DTGVSQNPRHKITKRGQNVTFRCDPISEHNRLYWYRQTLGQGPEFLTYFQNEAQLEKSRLLSDRFSAERPKGSFSTLEIQRTEQGDSAMYLCASSLGVRGSFGSPLHFGNGTRLTVT.

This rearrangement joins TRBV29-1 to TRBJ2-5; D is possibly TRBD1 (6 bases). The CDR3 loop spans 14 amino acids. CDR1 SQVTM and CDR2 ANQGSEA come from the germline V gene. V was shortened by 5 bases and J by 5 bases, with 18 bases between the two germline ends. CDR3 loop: CSVLTGTSIETQYF. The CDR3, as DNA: TGCAGCGTTCTAACAGGGACGTCAATTGAGACCCAGTACTTC.

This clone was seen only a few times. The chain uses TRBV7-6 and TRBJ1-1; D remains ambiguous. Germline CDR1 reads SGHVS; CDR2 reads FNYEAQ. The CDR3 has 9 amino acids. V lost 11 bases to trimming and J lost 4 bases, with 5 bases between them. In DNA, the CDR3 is TGTGCCGCCATCACTGAAGCTTTCTTT. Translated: CAAITEAFF.

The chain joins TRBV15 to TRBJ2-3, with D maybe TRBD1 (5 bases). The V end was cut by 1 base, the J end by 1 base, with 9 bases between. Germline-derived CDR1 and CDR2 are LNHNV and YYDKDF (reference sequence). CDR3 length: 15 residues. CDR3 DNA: TGTGCCACCAGCAGAGTCGGCAGGGGCACAGATACGCAGTATTTT. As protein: CATSRVGRGTDTQYF. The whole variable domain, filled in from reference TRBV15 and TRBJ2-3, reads DAMVIQNPRYQVTQFGKPVTLSCSQTLNHNVMYWYQQKSSQAPKLLFHYYDKDFNNEADTPDNFQSRRPNTSFCFLDIRSPGLGDTAMYLCATSRVGRGTDTQYFGPGTRLTVL.

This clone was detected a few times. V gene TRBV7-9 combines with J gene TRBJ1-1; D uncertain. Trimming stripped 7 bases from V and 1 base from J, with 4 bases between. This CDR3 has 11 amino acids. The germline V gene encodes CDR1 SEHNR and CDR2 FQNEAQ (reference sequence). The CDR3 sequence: CASIRNTEAFF. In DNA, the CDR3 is TGTGCCAGCATCCGGAACACTGAAGCTTTCTTT.

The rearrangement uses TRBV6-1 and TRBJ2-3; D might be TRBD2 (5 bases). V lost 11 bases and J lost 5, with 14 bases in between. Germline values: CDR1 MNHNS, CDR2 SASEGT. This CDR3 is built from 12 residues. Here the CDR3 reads CAYGVLGDTQYF. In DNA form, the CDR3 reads TGTGCCTACGGGGTCTTGGGAGATACGCAGTATTTT.

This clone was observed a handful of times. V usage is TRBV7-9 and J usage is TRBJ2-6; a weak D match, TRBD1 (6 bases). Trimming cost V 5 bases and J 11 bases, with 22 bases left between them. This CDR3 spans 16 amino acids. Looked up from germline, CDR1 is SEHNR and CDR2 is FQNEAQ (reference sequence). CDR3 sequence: CASSPNREIFQDVLTF. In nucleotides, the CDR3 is TGTGCCAGCAGCCCCAACAGGGAAATATTTCAGGACGTCCTGACTTTC.

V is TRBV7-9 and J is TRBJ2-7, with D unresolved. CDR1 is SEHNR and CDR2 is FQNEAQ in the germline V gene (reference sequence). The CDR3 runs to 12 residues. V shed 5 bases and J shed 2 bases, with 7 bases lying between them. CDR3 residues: CASSAKAYEQYF. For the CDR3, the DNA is TGTGCCAGCAGCGCGAAGGCCTACGAGCAGTACTTC.